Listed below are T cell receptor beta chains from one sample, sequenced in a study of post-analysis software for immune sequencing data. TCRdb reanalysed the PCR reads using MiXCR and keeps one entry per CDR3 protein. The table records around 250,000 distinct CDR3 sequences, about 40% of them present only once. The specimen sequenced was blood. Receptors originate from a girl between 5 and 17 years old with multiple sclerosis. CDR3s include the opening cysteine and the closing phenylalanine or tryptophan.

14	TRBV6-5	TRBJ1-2	CASSYGQGVDGYTF
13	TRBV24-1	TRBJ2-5	CATSDWDAETQYF
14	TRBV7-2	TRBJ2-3	CASSLGAGGYTQYF
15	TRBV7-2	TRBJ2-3	CASSLAGGAMDTQYF
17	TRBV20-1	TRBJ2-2	CSARDTRDRVNTGELFF
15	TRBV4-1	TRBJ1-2	CASSPRTGGIYGYTF
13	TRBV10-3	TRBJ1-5	CAISESGVQPQHF
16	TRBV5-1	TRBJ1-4	CASSTDRDPYNEKLFF
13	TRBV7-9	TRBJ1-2	CASSAEHVYGYTF
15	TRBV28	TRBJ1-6	CAGKETGGNNSPPHF
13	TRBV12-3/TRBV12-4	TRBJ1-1	CASRGYLITEAFF
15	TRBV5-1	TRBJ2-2	CASSPGWGSTGELFF
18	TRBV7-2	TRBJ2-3	CASSLGGGGGFGTDTQYF
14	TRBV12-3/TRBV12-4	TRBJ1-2	CASTPSVGNYGYTF
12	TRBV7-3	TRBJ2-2	CASSPGAGELFF
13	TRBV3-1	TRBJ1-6	CASSQEQNSPLHF
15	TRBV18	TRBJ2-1	CASSPTGGAYNEQFF
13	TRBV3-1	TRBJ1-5	CASSRQGHQPQHF
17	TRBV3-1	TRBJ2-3	CASSPLAGGSKTDTQYF
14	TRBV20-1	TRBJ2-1	CSASLRGGLNEQFF
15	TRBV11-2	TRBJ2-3	CASSLDGGAGDTQYF
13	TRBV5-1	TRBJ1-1	CASSQTGTTEAFF
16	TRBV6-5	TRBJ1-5	CASSYNCGEGHQPQHF
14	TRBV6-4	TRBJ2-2	CASTQDLGSGELFF
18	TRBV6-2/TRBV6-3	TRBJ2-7	CASSYELAGASSYNEQYF
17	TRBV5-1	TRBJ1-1	CASSPHGPGQGASEAFF
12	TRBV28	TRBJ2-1	CASSPLPSEQFF
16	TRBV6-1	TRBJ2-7	CASSDSGTGSYYEQYF
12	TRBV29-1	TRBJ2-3	CSVVEGVDTQYF
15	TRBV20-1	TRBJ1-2	CSAERSLDRGGGYTF
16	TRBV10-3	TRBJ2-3	CAISLGAAAITDTRYF
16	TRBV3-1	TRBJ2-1	CASSQDTGFGYNEQFF
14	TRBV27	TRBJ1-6	CASSPGPLSRSLHF
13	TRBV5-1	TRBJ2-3	CASSLSESDTQYF
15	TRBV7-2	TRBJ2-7	CASSLDTGFPYEQYF
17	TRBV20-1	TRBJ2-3	CSARGFLIAGEAGTQYF
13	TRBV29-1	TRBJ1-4	CSVGRGGEEKLFF
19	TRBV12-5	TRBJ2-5	CASAVQPFMSGGMRETQYF
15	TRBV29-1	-	CSVEVWDSQYNEQYF
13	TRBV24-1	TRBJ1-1	CATSDYRGTEAFF
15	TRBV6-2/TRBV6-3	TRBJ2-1	CASILTSGGASEQFF
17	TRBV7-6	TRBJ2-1	CASSFTGTARTHNEQFF
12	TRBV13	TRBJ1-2	CASSEQGTGYTF
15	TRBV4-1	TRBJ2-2	CASSQSQGNTGELFF
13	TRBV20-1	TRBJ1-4	CSARAQVLEKLFF
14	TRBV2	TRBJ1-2	CASSESGPNYGYTF
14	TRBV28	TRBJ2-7	CASSTGRTLYEQYF
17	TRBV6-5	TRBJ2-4	CASSYSGFAGSTGEQYF
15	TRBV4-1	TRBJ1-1	CASSLEGASGTEAFF
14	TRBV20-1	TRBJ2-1	CSAQRGVAYNEQFF
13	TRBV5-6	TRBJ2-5	CASSGDRAETQYF
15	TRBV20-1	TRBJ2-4	CSAYPGREIRNGQYF
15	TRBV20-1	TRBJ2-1	CSAEAGGARDDEQFF
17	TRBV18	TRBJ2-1	CASSRGTSGRWNNEQFF
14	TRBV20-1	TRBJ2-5	CSARNPGGRETQYF
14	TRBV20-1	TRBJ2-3	CSASPAGHTDTQYF